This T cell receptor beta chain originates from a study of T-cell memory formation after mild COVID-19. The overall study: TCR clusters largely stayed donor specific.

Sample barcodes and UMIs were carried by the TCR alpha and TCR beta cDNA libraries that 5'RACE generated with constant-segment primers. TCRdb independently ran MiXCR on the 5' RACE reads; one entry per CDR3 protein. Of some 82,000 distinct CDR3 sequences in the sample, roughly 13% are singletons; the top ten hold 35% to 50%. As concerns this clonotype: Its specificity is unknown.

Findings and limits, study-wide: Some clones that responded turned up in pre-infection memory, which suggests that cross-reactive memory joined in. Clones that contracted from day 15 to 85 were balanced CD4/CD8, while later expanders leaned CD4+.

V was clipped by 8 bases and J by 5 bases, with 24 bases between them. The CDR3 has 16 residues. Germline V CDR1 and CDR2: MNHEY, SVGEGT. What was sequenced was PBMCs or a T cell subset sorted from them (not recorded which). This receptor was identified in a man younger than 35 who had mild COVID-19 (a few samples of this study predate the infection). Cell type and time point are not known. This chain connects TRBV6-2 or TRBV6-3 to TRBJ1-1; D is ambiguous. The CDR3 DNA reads TGTGCCAGCTCACCCGGCGCGACGCATAGGTGGACTGAAGCTTTCTTT. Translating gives CASSPGATHRWTEAFF.